The 19 T cell receptor beta chains listed next were all sequenced from one sample in a study of shared clonotypes between healthy human individuals. The protocol was immunoSEQ multiplex PCR, while the TCRdb copy is restricted to in-frame clones and leaves out a portion. The repertoire holds more than 900,000 clones, with approximately 78% as singletons. The sequencing input was memory CD4+ T cells from PBMCs. Subset noted: CD45RA-negative fraction. The receptors stem from a man aged 18 to 29 in good health. Some clones in this sample may be carry-over from other donors' samples.

V is TRBV7-3 and J is TRBJ1-4; 9 bases are a match to TRBD1. The length of the CDR3 is 13 residues. The germline CDR1 and CDR2 sequences are SGHTA and FQGTGA. V was clipped by 5 bases and J by 7 bases; unmatched bases: 2. CDR3 in DNA: TGTGCCAGCAGCCACAGGGGGCGTGAAAAACTGTTTTTT. Translation gives CASSHRGREKLFF.

This clone came up many times. V is TRBV30 and J is TRBJ2-3; no reliable D call. Trimming took off 1 base at V and 2 bases at J, with 10 bases between the two ends. The CDR3 is 14 residues long. CDR1 GTSNPN and CDR2 SVGIG come from the germline V gene (reference sequence). In DNA form, the CDR3 reads TGTGCCTGGAGTGACGGGCTTGCCACAGATACGCAGTATTTT. Protein product: CAWSDGLATDTQYF. The variable domain in full, completed from reference TRBV30 and TRBJ2-3, reads SQTIHQWPATLVQPVGSPLSLECTVEGTSNPNLYWYRQAAGRGLQLLFYSVGIGQISSEVPQNLSASRPQDRQFILSSKKLLLSDSGFYLCAWSDGLATDTQYFGPGTRLTVL.

V and J are TRBV28 and TRBJ2-4; 7 positions agree with TRBD1. With 7 bases clipped from V and 9 bases from J, the junction kept 12 bases outside the gene matches. The CDR3 spans 14 residues. The germline V gene has CDR1 MDHEN and CDR2 SYDVKM. Here the CDR3 DNA reads TGTGCCAGCACCCTCGGGGACAGTTATAGCATTCAGTACTTC. Its translation: CASTLGDSYSIQYF.

The chain is built from TRBV19 and TRBJ2-7; no reliable D call. Germline V CDR1 and CDR2: LNHDA, SQIVND (reference sequence). V was pared by 3 bases and J by 3 bases, with 15 bases between. CDR3 size: 15 residues. The CDR3 protein is CASSIRDKGNYEQYF. The CDR3 DNA follows: TGTGCCAGTAGTATCCGTGACAAGGGAAACTACGAGCAGTACTTC.

With respect to this clone: A clone one base away is much larger, so this may be a read error. Other nucleotide sequences in the sample specify the same CDR3. The genes are TRBV9 and TRBJ2-4; D is undetermined. Germline V gives CDR1 SGDLS, CDR2 YYNGEE. This CDR3 is 14 amino acids long. In nucleotides, the CDR3 is TGTGCCAGCAGTGTAGGAGTAGCCAAAAACATTCAGTACTTC. Protein product: CASSVGVAKNIQYF.

This clone occurred a few times. The chain uses TRBV27 and TRBJ1-2; 9 bases line up with TRBD1. The CDR3 extends over 15 amino acids. CDR1 is MNHEY and CDR2 is SMNVEV in the germline V gene (reference sequence). J was trimmed by 6 bases and V by 6 bases; bases with no gene match: 11. CDR3 coding DNA: TGTGCCAGCAGACCTCTCCCGGACAGGGGACATGGCTACACCTTC. Its translation: CASRPLPDRGHGYTF.

The V call is TRBV5-8, the J call TRBJ2-7; TRBD1 aligns across 12 bases. The V and J ends lost 2 bases and 9 bases, in that order; junction bases with no gene match: 9. This CDR3 comprises 15 residues. The germline V gene has CDR1 SGHTS and CDR2 YDEGEE. The CDR3 sequence is CASSLHGGQGALQYF. In nucleotides, the CDR3 is TGTGCCAGCAGCTTACACGGGGGACAGGGGGCATTGCAGTACTTC.

This clone was seen ten or more times. The chain recombines TRBV5-1 with TRBJ2-1, with TRBD2 matching over 15 bases. CDR1 and CDR2 from the germline V gene are SGHRS and YFSETQ. This CDR3 has 17 residues. V trimming: 3 bases; J trimming: 8 bases; junction bases outside the gene matches: 9. The DNA of the CDR3 is TGCGCCAGCAGCTCCCCCGGACTAGCGGGAGGGTCCTATGAGCAGTTCTTC. It specifies CASSSPGLAGGSYEQFF. Looking up the rest from reference TRBV5-1 and TRBJ2-1 gives the full variable domain: KAGVTQTPRYLIKTRGQQVTLSCSPISGHRSVSWYQQTPGQGLQFLFEYFSETQRNKGNFPGRFSGRQFSNSRSEMNVSTLELGDSALYLCASSSPGLAGGSYEQFFGPGTRLTVL.

As to this clone: The sample contains more than one DNA sequence encoding this CDR3. The chain links TRBV7-9 to TRBJ1-2; D not resolved. The V gene lost 5 bases and the J gene lost 4 bases, with 8 bases spanning the gap. Looked up from germline, CDR1 is SEHNR and CDR2 is FQNEAQ (reference sequence). The length of the CDR3 is 12 residues. This CDR3 is CASSPDTYGYTF. CDR3 bases: TGTGCCAGCAGCCCTGACACCTATGGCTACACCTTC.

This sequence joins TRBV2 and TRBJ1-3; 7 nucleotides line up with TRBD1. Germline CDR1 and CDR2: SNHLY and FYNNEI. The junction had 16 bases not matched to a gene; V was cut back by 3 bases and J by 2 bases. The CDR3 extends over 19 amino acids. CDR3 sequence reads: CASSEETGWALDAGNTIYF. CDR3 DNA: TGTGCCAGCAGTGAGGAGACAGGGTGGGCCCTAGATGCTGGAAACACCATATATTTT.

This clone was found once. The chain uses TRBV7-8 and TRBJ2-6; D gene uncertain. Per the germline V gene, CDR1 is SGHVS and CDR2 is FQNEAQ. V lost 5 bases and J 1 base, leaving 6 bases between the germline ends. The CDR3 has 14 residues. CDR3 nucleotide sequence: TGTGCCAGCAGCCTGAGTTCTGGGGCCAACGTCCTGACTTTC. Translation: CASSLSSGANVLTF. Combining the CDR3 with reference TRBV7-8 and TRBJ2-6 gives the whole variable domain GAGVSQSPRYKVAKRGQDVALRCDPISGHVSLFWYQQALGQGPEFLTYFQNEAQLDKSGLPSDRFFAERPEGSVSTLKIQRTQQEDSAVYLCASSLSSGANVLTFGAGSRLTVL.

The gene calls are TRBV9 and TRBJ1-2; 11 nucleotides match TRBD1. CDR3 length equals 14 residues. V gave up 3 bases and J gave up 8 bases; unmatched junction bases: 6. Germline CDR1 SGDLS, CDR2 YYNGEE. CDR3: CASSAGQGAGGYTF. The DNA of the CDR3 is TGTGCCAGCAGCGCAGGACAGGGGGCGGGCGGCTACACCTTC.

This sequence joins TRBV18 and TRBJ2-1; D not resolved. The V gene's germline CDR1 is KGHSH and CDR2 LQKENI. The CDR3 length is 15 residues. Between the trimmed V and J ends, which lost 2 bases and 9 bases, there was a span of 17 bases. The DNA for the CDR3 is TGTGCCAGCTCACCAGTCTTGATCGGGTCGGGTGAGCAGTTCTTC. As protein: CASSPVLIGSGEQFF.

The CDR3 spells CASRTNTPGELFF. CDR3 coding DNA: TGTGCCAGCAGAACAAATACACCCGGGGAGCTGTTTTTT. The J gene is TRBJ2-2, the V gene TRBV7-9; D is unclear. Trimming left V 6 bases short and J 6 bases short, with 11 bases between. CDR3 size: 13 residues. Germline V gives CDR1 SEHNR, CDR2 FQNEAQ (reference sequence).

The chain has TRBV9 and TRBJ2-2; no firm D call. Germline V gene sequence: CDR1 SGDLS, CDR2 YYNGEE. Trimming took 3 bases from V and 2 from J, leaving 11 bases between them. The CDR3 has 15 residues. CDR3 sequence (DNA): TGTGCCAGCAGCGCTGCGGCCCTAAACACCGGGGAGCTGTTTTTT. Translation gives CASSAAALNTGELFF.

The rearrangement uses TRBV2 and TRBJ2-3; perhaps TRBD1 as D (6 bases). This CDR3 is 13 amino acids long. Trimming stripped 5 bases from V and 4 bases from J, with 10 bases between. Germline CDR1 and CDR2: SNHLY and FYNNEI. CDR3 sequence reads: CASSMRQADTQYF. The CDR3 nucleotides read TGTGCCAGCAGTATGAGACAGGCAGATACGCAGTATTTT. Combining the CDR3 with reference TRBV2 and TRBJ2-3 gives the whole variable domain EPEVTQTPSHQVTQMGQEVILRCVPISNHLYFYWYRQILGQKVEFLVSFYNNEISEKSEIFDDQFSVERPDGSNFTLKIRSTKLEDSAMYFCASSMRQADTQYFGPGTRLTVL.

Ten or more counts support this clone. This chain joins TRBV5-6 and TRBJ1-1; D possibly corresponds to TRBD1 (6 bases). Germline-derived CDR1 and CDR2 are SGHDT and YYEEEE. V shed 0 bases and J shed 3 bases, with 18 bases lying between them. CDR3 length: 17 residues. For the CDR3, the DNA is TGTGCCAGCAGCTTGGAATTGGGGGCGCATTCCCACACTGAAGCTTTCTTT. Its protein is CASSLELGAHSHTEAFF. Combining the CDR3 with reference TRBV5-6 and TRBJ1-1 gives the whole variable domain DAGVTQSPTHLIKTRGQQVTLRCSPKSGHDTVSWYQQALGQGPQFIFQYYEEEERQRGNFPDRFSGHQFPNYSSELNVNALLLGDSALYLCASSLELGAHSHTEAFFGQGTRLTVV.

V is TRBV7-2 and J is TRBJ2-4; D gene ambiguous. Trimming cost V 0 bases and J 0 bases, with 9 bases left between them. Looked up from germline, CDR1 is SGHTA and CDR2 is FQGNSA. This CDR3 region has 16 residues. CDR3: CASSLAGSLAKNIQYF. In DNA, the CDR3 is TGTGCCAGCAGCTTAGCTGGGTCCTTAGCCAAAAACATTCAGTACTTC.

The J gene is TRBJ1-1, the V gene TRBV28; a possible D gene is TRBD1 (6 bases). The germline CDR1 and CDR2 sequences are MDHEN and SYDVKM. The CDR3 contains 14 residues. V gave up 5 bases and J gave up 6 bases, with 16 bases separating them. CDR3 in amino acids: CASSVTGTIPEAFF. In DNA form, the CDR3 reads TGTGCCAGCAGTGTGACCGGGACAATCCCTGAAGCTTTCTTT.